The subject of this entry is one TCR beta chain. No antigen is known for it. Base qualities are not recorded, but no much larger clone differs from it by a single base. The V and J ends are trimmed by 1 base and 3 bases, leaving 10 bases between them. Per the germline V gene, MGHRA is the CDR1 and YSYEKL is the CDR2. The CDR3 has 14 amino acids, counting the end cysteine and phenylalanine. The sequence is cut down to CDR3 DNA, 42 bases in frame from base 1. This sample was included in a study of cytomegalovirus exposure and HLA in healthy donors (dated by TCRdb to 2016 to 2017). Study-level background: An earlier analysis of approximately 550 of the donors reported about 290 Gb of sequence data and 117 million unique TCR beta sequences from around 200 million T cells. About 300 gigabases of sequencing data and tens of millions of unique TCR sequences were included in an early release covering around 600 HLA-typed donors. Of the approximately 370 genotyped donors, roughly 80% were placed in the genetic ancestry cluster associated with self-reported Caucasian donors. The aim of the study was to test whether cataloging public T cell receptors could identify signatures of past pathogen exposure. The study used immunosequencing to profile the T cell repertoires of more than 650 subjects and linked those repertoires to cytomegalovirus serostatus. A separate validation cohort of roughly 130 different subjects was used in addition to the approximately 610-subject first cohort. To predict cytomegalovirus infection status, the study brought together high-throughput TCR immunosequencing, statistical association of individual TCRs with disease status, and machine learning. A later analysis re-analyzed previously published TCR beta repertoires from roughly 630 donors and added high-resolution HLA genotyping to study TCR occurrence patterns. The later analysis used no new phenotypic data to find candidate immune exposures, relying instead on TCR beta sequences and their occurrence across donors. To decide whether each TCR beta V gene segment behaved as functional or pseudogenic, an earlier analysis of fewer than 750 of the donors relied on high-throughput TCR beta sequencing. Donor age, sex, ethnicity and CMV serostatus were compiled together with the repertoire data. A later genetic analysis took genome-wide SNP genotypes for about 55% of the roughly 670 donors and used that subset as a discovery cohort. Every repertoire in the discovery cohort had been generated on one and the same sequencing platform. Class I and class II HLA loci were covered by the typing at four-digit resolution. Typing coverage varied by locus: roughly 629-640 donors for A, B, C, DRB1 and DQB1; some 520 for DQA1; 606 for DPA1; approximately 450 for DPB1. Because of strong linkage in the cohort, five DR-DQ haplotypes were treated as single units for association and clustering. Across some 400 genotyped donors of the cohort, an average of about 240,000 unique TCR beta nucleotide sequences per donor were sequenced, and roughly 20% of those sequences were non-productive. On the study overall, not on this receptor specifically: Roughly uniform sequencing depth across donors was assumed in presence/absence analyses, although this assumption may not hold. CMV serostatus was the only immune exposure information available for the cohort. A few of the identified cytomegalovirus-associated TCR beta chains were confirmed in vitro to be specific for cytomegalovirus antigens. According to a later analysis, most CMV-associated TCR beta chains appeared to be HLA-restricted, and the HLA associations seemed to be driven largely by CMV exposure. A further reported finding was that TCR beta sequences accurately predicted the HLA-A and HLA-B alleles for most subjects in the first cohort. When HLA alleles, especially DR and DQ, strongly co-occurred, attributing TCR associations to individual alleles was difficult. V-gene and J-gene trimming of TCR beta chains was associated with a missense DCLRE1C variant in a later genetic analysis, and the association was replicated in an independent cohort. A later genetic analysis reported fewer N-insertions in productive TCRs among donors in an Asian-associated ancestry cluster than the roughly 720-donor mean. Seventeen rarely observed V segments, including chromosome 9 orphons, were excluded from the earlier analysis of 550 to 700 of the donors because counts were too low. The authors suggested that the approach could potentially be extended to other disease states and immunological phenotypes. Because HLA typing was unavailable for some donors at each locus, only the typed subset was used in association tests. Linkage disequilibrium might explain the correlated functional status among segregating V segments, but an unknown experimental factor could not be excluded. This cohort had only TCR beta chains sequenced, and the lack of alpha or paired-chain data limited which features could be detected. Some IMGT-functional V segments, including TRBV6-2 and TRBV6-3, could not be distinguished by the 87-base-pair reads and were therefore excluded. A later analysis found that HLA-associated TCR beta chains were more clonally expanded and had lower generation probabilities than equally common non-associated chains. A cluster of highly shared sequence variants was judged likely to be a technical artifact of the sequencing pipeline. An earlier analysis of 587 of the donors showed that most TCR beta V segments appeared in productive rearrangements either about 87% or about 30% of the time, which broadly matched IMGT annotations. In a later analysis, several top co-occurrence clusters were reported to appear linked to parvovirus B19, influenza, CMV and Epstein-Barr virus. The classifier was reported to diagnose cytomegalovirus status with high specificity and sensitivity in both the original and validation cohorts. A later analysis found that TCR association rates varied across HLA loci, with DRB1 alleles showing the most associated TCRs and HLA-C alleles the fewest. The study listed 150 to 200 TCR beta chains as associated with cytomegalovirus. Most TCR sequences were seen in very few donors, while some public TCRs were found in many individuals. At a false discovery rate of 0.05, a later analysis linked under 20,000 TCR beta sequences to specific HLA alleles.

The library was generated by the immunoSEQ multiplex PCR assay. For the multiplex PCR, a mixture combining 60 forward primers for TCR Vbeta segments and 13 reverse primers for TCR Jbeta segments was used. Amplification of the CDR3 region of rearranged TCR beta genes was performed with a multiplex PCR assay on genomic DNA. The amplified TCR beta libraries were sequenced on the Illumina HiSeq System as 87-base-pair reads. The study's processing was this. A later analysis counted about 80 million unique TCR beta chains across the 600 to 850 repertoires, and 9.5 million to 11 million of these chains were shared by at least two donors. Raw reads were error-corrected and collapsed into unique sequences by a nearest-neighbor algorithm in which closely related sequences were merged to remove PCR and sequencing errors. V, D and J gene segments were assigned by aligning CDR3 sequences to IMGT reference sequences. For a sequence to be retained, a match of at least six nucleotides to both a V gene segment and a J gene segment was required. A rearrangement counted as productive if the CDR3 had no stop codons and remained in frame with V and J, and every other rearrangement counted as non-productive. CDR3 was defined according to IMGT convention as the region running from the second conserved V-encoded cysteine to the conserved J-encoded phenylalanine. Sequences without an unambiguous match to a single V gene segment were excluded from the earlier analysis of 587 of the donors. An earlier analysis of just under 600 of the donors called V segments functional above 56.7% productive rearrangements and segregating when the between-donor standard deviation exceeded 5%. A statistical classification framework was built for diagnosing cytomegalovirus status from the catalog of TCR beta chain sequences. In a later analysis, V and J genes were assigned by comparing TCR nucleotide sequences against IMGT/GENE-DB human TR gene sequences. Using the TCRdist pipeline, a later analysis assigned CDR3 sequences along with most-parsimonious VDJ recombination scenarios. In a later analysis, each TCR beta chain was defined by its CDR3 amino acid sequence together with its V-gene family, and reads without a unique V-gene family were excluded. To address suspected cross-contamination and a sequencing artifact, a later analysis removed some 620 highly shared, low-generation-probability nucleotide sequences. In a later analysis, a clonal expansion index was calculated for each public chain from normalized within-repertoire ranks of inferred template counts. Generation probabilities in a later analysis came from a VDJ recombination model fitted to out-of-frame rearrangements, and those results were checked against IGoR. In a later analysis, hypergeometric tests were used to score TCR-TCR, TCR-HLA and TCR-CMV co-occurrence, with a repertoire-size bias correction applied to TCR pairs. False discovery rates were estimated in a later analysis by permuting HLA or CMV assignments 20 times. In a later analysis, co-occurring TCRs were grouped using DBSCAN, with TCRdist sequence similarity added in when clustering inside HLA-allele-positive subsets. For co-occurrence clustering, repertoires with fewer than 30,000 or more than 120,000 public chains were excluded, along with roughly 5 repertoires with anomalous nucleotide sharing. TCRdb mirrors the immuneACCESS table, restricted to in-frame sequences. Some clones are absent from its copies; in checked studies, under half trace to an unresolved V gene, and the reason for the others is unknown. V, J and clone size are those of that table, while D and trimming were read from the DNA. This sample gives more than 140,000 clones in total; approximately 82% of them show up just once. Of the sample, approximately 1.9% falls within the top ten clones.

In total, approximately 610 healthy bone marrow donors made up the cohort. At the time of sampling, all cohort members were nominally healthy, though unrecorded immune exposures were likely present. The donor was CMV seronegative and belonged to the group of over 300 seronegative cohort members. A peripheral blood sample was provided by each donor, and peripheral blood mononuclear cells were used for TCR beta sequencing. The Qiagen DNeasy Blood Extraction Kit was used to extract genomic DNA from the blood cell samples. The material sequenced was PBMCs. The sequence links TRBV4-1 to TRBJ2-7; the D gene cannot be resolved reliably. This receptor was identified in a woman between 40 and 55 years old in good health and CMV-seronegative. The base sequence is TGCGCCAGCAGCCAAGTTCTGGCCAACTACGAGCAGTACTTC. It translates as CASSQVLANYEQYF.